This is a list of T cell receptor beta chains from one sample in a study of shared clonotypes between healthy human individuals. Clones were sequenced by immunoSEQ multiplex PCR, and TCRdb holds only the in-frame ones, with some missing. The table shows fewer than 550,000 clones, with about three quarters occurring only once. Specimen: PBMCs. The receptors derive from a woman aged 40-49 years in good health. Some clones in this sample may be carry-over from other donors' samples. Each CDR3 is given with its conserved first and last residue. Clone size is given for some rows only: seen once, a few or many times, or a class if the clone is expanded.

v_gene	abundance	j_gene	CDR3aa
TRBV4-1	-	TRBJ2-5	CASSPGAALQETQYF
TRBV10-3	-	TRBJ2-6	CAIRGSSGANVLTF
TRBV27	-	TRBJ1-3	CASAPRGGRGNTIYF
TRBV5-1	-	TRBJ2-7	CASSTMRLAPTKGYEQYF
TRBV7-9	-	TRBJ2-5	CASSLGAAGGRETQYF
TRBV28	once	TRBJ2-5	CASSLGVEGAWETQYF
TRBV2	-	TRBJ2-1	CASTHREAPYNEQFF
TRBV30	few	TRBJ2-3	CAWPHGASGRDTQYF
TRBV6-5	-	TRBJ2-2	CASIGAGVSGELFF
TRBV5-8	-	TRBJ1-5	CASSPGGSNQPQHF
TRBV5-1	-	TRBJ2-3	CASRPLGGSTDTQYF
TRBV5-1	-	TRBJ2-7	CASRPGTDFYEQYF
TRBV4-1	once	-	CASSQRGLARISYEQYF
TRBV6-6	few	TRBJ1-1	CASRPQENTEAFF
TRBV29-1	-	TRBJ2-1	CSVELGRDRGYNEQFF
TRBV5-4	-	TRBJ2-5	CASSLQSQETQYF
TRBV11-3	-	TRBJ2-2	CASSEQGHTGELFF
TRBV6-6	few	TRBJ1-4	CASGRTTNEKLFF
TRBV27	-	TRBJ2-6	CASSFRGGANVLTF
TRBV28	-	TRBJ2-3	CASSGGGTDTQYF
TRBV7-9	-	TRBJ2-6	CASSPAGWFGANVLTF
TRBV5-1	few	TRBJ2-4	CASSLEGGTGNIQYF
TRBV30	-	TRBJ2-3	CAWNNGGVTDTQYF
TRBV29-1	-	TRBJ2-7	CSVVPGGRAYEQYF
TRBV11-2	-	TRBJ1-2	CASRLGDSYGYTF
TRBV19	-	TRBJ2-1	CASSRGGVVSYNEQFF
TRBV27	-	TRBJ2-1	CASSFGTSGRNEQFF
TRBV19	-	TRBJ2-4	CASSIPGQAAKNIQYF
TRBV27	-	TRBJ2-1	CASSFLTSGVVKQFF
TRBV7-7	-	TRBJ2-1	CASSARLRDNEQFF
TRBV7-3	-	TRBJ2-7	CASSFQGVPSEQYF
TRBV15	-	TRBJ2-1	CATSRAERDGSDEQFF
TRBV5-5	-	TRBJ1-1	CASSGPGRGTEAFF
TRBV27	few	TRBJ1-5	CASSLRGAGQPQHF
TRBV9	-	TRBJ2-2	CASSPGTRLGSGELFF